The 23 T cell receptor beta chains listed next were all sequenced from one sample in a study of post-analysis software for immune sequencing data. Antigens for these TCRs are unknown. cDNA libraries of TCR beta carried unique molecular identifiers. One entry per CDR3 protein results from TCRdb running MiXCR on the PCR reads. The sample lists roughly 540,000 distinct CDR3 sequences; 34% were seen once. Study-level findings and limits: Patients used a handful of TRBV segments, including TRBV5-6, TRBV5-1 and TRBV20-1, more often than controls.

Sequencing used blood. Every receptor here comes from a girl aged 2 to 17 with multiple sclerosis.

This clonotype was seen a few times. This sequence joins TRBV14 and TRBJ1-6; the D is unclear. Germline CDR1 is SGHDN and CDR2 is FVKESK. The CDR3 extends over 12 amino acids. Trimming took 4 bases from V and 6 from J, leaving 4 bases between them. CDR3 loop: CASSPVNSPLHF. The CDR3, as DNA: TGTGCCAGCAGCCCCGTTAATTCACCCCTCCACTTT.

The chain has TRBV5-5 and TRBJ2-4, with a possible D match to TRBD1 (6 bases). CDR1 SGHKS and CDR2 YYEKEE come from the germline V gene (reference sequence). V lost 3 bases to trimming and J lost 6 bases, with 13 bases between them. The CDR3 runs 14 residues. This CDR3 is CASSSGVGGNIQYF. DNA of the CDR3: TGTGCCAGCAGCTCAGGGGTTGGCGGAAACATTCAGTACTTC.

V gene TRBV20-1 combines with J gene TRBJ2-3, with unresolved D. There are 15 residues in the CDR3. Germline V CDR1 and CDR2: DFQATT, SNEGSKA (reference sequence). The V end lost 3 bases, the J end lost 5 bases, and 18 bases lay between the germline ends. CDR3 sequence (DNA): TGCAGTGCTAGGGCTGCGTACGGGCGAGGAGATACGCAGTATTTT. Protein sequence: CSARAAYGRGDTQYF.

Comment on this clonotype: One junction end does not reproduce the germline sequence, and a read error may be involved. CDR3 protein: CAGSLRDTQYF. CDR3 in DNA: TGTGCCGGCAGCCTCCGGGATACGCAGTATTTT. The V and J genes are TRBV7-2 and TRBJ2-3; the D is unclear. Per the germline V gene, CDR1 is SGHTA and CDR2 is FQGNSA. The CDR3 covers 11 residues. Together with reference TRBV7-2 and TRBJ2-3, the CDR3 gives the full variable domain: GAGVSQSPSNKVTEKGKDVELRCDPISGHTALYWYRQSLGQGLEFLIYFQGNSAPDKSGLPSDRFSAERTGGSVSTLTIQRTQQEDSAVYLCAGSLRDTQYFGPGTRLTVL.

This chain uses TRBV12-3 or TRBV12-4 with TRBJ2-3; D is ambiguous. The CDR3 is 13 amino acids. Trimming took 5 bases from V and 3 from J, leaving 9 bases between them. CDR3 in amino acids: CASSTVRTDTQYF. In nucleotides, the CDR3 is TGTGCCAGCAGTACCGTGAGGACAGATACGCAGTATTTT.

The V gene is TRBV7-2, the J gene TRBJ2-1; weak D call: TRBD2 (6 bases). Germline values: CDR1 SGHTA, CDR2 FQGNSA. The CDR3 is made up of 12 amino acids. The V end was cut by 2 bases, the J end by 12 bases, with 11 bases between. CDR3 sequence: CASSLITGGQFF. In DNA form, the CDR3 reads TGTGCCAGCAGCTTAATTACCGGGGGGCAGTTCTTC.

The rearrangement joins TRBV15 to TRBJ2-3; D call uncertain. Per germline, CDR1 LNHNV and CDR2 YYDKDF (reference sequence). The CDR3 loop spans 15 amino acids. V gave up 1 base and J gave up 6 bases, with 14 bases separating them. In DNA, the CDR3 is TGTGCCACCAGCAGAGGCGAGGCCCTTAGCGATACGCAGTATTTT. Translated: CATSRGEALSDTQYF.

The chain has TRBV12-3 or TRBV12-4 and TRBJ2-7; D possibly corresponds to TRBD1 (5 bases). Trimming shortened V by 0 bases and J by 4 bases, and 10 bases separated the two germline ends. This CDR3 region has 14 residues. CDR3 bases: TGTGCCAGCAGTTTAGCAGCAGGGAAGTACGAGCAGTACTTC. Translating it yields CASSLAAGKYEQYF.

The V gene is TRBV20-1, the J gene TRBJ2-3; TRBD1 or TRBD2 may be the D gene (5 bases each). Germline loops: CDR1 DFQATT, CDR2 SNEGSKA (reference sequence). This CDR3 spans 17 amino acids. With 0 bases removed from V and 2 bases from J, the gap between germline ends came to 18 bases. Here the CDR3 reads CSARDPRGPGATDTQYF. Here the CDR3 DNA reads TGCAGTGCTAGAGATCCGAGGGGCCCCGGGGCCACAGATACGCAGTATTTT.

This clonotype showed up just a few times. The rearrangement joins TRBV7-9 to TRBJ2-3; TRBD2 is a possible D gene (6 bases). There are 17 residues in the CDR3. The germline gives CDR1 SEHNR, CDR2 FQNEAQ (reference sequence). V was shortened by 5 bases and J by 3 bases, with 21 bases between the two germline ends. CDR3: CASSRALGTQGTDTQYF. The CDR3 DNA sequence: TGTGCCAGCAGCCGCGCACTCGGGACTCAAGGGACAGATACGCAGTATTTT.

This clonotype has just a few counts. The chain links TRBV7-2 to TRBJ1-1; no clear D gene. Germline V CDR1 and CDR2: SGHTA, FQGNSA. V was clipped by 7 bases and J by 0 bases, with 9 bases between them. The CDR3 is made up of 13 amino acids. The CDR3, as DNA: TGTGCCAGCACCGGGAGGGTGAACACTGAAGCTTTCTTT. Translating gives CASTGRVNTEAFF.

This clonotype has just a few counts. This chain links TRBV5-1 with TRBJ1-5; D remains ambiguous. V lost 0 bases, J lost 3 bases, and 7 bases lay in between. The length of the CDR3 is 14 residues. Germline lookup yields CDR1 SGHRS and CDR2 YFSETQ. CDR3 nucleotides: TGCGCCAGCAGCTTGGCGGGAAACAATCAGCCCCAGCATTTT. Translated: CASSLAGNNQPQHF.

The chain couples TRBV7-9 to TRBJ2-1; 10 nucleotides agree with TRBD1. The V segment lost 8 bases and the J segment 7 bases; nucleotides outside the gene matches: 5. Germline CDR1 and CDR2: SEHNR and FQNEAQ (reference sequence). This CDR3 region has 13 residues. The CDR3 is CASLGQGFNEQFF. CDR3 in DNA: TGTGCCAGCCTGGGACAGGGGTTTAATGAGCAGTTCTTC.

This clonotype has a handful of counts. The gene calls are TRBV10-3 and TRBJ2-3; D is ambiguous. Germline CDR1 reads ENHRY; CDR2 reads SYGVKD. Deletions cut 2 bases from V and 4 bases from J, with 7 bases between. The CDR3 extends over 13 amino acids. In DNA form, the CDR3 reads TGTGCCATCAGTGAGCCTTTCGCAGATACGCAGTATTTT. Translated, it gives CAISEPFADTQYF.

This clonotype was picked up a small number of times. The CDR3 region is CASSSQGYGYTF. The CDR3 DNA reads TGTGCCAGCAGCTCACAGGGGTATGGCTACACCTTC. The chain combines TRBV7-2 with TRBJ1-2; 7 bases align to TRBD1. The CDR3 contains 12 residues. The germline CDR1 and CDR2 sequences are SGHTA and FQGNSA. J gave up 5 bases and V 4 bases, and 1 base lay outside the gene matches.

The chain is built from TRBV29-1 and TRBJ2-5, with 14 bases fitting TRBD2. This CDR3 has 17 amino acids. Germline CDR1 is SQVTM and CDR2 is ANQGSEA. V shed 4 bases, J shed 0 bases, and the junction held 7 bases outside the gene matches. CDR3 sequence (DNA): TGCAGCGTTGCCGGGACTAGCGGGGGCCTGTACCAAGAGACCCAGTACTTC. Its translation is CSVAGTSGGLYQETQYF.

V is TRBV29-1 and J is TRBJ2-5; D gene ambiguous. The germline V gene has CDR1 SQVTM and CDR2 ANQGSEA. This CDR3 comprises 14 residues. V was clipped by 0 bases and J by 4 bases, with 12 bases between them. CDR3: CSVEDRVGLETQYF. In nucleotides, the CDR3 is TGCAGCGTTGAAGATCGGGTGGGGTTAGAGACCCAGTACTTC.

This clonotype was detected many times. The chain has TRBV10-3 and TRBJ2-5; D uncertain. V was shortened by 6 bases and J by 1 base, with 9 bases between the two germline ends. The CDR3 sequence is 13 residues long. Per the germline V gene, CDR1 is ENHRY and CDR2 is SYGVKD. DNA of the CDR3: TGTGCCATCAGCAACTTGGGCCAAGAGACCCAGTACTTC. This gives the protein CAISNLGQETQYF.

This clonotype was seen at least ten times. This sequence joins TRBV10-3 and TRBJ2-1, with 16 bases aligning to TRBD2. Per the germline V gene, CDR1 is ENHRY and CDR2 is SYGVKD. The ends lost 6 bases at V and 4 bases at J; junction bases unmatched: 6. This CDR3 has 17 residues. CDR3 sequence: CAIRGGLAGGYYNEQFF. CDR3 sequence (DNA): TGTGCCATCAGGGGGGGACTAGCGGGGGGGTATTACAATGAGCAGTTCTTC.

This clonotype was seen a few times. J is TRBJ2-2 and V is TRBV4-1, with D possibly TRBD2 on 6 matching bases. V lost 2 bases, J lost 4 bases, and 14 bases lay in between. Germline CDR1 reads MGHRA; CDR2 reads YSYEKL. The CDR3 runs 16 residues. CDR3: CASSQLVERATGELFF. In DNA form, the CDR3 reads TGCGCCAGCAGCCAATTGGTTGAGCGGGCCACCGGGGAGCTGTTTTTT.

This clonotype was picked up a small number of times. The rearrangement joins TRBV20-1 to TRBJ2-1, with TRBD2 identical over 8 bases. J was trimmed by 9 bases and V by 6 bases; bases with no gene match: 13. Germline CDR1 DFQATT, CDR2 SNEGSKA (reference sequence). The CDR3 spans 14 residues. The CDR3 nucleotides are TGCAGTGCCCCACCCAGCGGGGGTGGGGGTGAGCAGTTCTTC. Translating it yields CSAPPSGGGGEQFF.

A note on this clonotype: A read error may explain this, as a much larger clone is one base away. In nucleotides, the CDR3 is TGTACCATCAGGGAGGACAGGGTTACTGGCTACACCTTC. Translated: CTIREDRVTGYTF. The V and J genes are TRBV10-3 and TRBJ1-2; 8 nucleotides agree with TRBD1. Per the germline V gene, CDR1 is ENHRY and CDR2 is SYGVKD. This CDR3 spans 13 amino acids.

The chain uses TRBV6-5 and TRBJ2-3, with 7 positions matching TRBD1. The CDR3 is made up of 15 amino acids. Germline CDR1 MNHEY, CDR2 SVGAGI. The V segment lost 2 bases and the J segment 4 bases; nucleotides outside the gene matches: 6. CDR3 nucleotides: TGTGCCAGCAGTTACGACAGGGAAGGAGCAGATACGCAGTATTTT. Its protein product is CASSYDREGADTQYF.